This T cell receptor (beta chain) was identified during a study of T cell responses to AZD1222 COVID-19 vaccine (dated by TCRdb to about 2021). About the full investigation: A total of 233 trial participants underwent TCR sequencing, of whom 200 to 220 had received two doses of AZD1222 and about 25 had received two doses of the MenACWY control vaccine. Trial participants were enrolled into age subgroups of 18-55, 56-69 and 70-plus years, which contained about 160, 30 and 59 TCR-sequenced participants, respectively.

As for this clone: The antigen it binds to is not known. Per-base quality was not reported, and no clone a single base away is much larger than it.

The CDR3 regions of human TCRbeta chains were subjected to immunosequencing. The paper's data handling went like this. TCRs in the repertoires were matched against a reference library of SARS-CoV-2-specific TCRs that had been generated with the MIRA antigen-specificity platform. Breadth was defined as the fraction of unique TCRs that were SARS-CoV-2-associated, and depth was defined as the fraction of total T cells that were SARS-CoV-2-associated. Each spike-specific TCR was assigned to its reactive spike region and to a CD4 or CD8 class using the MIRA data. Log10-transformed breadth and depth values were compared by one-way ANOVA with Sidak's multiple comparisons tests. Drawn from immuneACCESS, this table holds only the in-frame rearrangements with V and J called that TCRdb kept. Clones are partly lost; checked studies trace under half to an unresolved V gene and leave the rest unexplained. V and J calls and clone size are given by that table; D and trimming were obtained from the DNA. This sample is represented by 130,000 or so clones; roughly 91% of them were singletons. Jointly, the top ten make up around 0.99% of the sample.

This sample's time point label indicates: about 28 days (+/-7) after the second vaccine dose. Because spike-specific TCR depth and breadth did not differ between the two schedules, AZD1222 recipients who got a second dose at roughly 4 weeks were pooled with those who got a second dose at roughly 12 weeks. Samples from vaccinated people were obtained from the UK trials COV001 and COV002, which included a single-blind randomized controlled phase 2/3 trial of AZD1222 (ChAdOx1 nCoV-19) in healthy adults. Trial participant PBMC samples were collected at day 0 and day 28 after the second dose for TCRbeta chain sequencing. From a lookup of the germline V gene (reference sequence), CDR1 and CDR2 are LNHDA and SQIVND. Spanning cysteine to phenylalanine, the CDR3 consists of 14 amino acids. The CDR3 DNA has 42 bases and is translated from base 1. The junction shows trimming of 9 bases on V and 6 bases on J, and the gene matches do not reach 9 bases of it.

Study-wide conclusions, independent of this receptor: Reportedly, close to half of the unique spike-specific TCRs recognized epitopes lying outside the regions that are mutated in the B.1.351 and B.1.1.7 variants. In the small 56-69-year group, the increase in depth fell short of significance, most likely because of low power. Conclusions about previously exposed vaccinees were limited because only 5 or 6 AZD1222 recipients were SARS-CoV-2 seropositive at baseline. CD4 TCRs associated with the vaccine covered the entire spike protein, and the dominant responses were in regions 160-218 and 743-854. Participants were mostly white British, with more females than males. The authors suggested clonal diversity may have been underestimated. After two AZD1222 doses, both the breadth and the depth of spike-specific TCRs were significantly higher than at day 0 and than in MenACWY recipients. No day 14 peak-response samples were available, so repertoires were characterized only after the peak T cell response.

The chain links TRBV19 with TRBJ2-1, and TRBD1 aligns with 9 junction nucleotides. This TCR was recovered from an adult who received the AZD1222 COVID-19 vaccine. Sequencing used peripheral blood, obtained 28 days after the second AZD1222 dose. DNA sequence: TGTGCCAGAAACCGGGACAGGGTCTGCAATGAGCAGTTCTTC. Translated, this gives CARNRDRVCNEQFF.